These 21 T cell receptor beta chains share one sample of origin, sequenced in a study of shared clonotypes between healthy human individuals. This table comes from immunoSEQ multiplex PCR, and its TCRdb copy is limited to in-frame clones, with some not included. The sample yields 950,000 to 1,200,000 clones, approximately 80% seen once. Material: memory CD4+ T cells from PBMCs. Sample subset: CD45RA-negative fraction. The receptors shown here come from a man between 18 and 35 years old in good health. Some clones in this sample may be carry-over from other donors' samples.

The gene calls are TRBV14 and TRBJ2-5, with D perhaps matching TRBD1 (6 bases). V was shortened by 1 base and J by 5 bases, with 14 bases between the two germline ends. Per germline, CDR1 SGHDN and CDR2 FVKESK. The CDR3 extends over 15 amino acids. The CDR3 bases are TGTGCCAGCAGCCAAGCGGGCAGGGGCTGGGAGACCCAGTACTTC. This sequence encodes CASSQAGRGWETQYF.

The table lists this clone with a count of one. The CDR3 DNA reads as TGTGCCTGGAGTAGGGCGGGACAGGGGGCCTATGGCTACACCTTC. Protein sequence: CAWSRAGQGAYGYTF. The chain couples TRBV30 to TRBJ1-2; 12 bases map to TRBD1. Germline trimming cut 2 bases from V and 4 bases from J; bases unmatched to any gene: 5. The CDR3 consists of 15 residues. CDR1 and CDR2 from the germline V gene are GTSNPN and SVGIG (reference sequence). Full variable domain (rest looked up from reference TRBV30 and TRBJ1-2): SQTIHQWPATLVQPVGSPLSLECTVEGTSNPNLYWYRQAAGRGLQLLFYSVGIGQISSEVPQNLSASRPQDRQFILSSKKLLLSDSGFYLCAWSRAGQGAYGYTFGSGTRLTVV.

As DNA, the CDR3 is TGTGCCAGCAGCCAAGATCCAAATGGAGCATATAATGAAAAACTGTTTTTT. It yields the protein CASSQDPNGAYNEKLFF. This rearrangement joins TRBV14 to TRBJ1-4; D is ambiguous. Trimming stripped 0 bases from V and 4 bases from J, with 15 bases between. Germline V lookup: CDR1 SGHDN, CDR2 FVKESK. This CDR3 has 17 amino acids.

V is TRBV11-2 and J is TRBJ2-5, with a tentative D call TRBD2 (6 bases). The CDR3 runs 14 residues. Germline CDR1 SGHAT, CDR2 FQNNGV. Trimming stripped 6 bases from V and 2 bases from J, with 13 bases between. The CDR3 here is CASSGVAGQETQYF. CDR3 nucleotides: TGTGCCAGCAGTGGAGTGGCGGGACAAGAGACCCAGTACTTC.

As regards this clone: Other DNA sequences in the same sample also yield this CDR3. The CDR3: CASSLRRDSYEQYF. In nucleotides, the CDR3 is TGCGCCAGCAGCTTGAGGCGGGATAGCTACGAGCAGTACTTC. The rearrangement links TRBV5-1 to TRBJ2-7; D is perhaps TRBD2 (6 bases). There are 14 residues in the CDR3. In germline, CDR1 is SGHRS, CDR2 YFSETQ. V was shortened by 1 base and J by 3 bases, with 11 bases between the two germline ends.

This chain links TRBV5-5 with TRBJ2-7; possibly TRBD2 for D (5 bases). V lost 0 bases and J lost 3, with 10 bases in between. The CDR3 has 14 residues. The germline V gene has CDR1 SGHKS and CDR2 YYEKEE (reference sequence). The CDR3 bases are TGTGCCAGCAGCTTGGCGCTAGCAGGCTACGAGCAGTACTTC. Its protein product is CASSLALAGYEQYF.

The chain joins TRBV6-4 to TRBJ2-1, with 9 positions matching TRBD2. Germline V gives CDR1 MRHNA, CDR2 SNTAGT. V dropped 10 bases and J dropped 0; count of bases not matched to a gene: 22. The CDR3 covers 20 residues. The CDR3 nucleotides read TGTGCCACCTTCTCGACAGGGTGTTCTAGCGGGATCAGCTCCTACAATGAGCAGTTCTTC. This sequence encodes CATFSTGCSSGISSYNEQFF.

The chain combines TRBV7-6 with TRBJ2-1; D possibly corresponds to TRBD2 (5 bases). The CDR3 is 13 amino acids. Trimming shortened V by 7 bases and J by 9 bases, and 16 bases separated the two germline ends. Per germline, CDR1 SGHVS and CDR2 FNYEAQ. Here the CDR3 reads CASTRTGGGEQFF. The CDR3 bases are TGTGCCAGCACCCGAACGGGTGGAGGTGAGCAGTTCTTC.

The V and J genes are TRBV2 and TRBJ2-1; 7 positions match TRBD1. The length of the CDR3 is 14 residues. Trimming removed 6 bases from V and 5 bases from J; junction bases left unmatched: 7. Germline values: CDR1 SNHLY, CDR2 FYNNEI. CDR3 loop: CASRGWTGDNEQFF. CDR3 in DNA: TGTGCCAGCAGGGGTTGGACAGGCGACAATGAGCAGTTCTTC.

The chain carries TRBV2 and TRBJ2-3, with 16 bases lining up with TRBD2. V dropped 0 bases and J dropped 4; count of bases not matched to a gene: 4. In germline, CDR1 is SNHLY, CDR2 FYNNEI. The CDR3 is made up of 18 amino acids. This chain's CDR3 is CASSEAGLAGGLPDTQYF. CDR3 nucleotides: TGTGCCAGCAGTGAAGCGGGACTAGCGGGAGGGCTTCCAGATACGCAGTATTTT.

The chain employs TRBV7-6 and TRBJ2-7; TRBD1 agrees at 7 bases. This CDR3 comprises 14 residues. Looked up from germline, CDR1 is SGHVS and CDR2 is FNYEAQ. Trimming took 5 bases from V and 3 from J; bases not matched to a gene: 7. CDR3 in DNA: TGTGCCAGCAGCCTTACCGGGACAGACTACGAGCAGTACTTC. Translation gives CASSLTGTDYEQYF.

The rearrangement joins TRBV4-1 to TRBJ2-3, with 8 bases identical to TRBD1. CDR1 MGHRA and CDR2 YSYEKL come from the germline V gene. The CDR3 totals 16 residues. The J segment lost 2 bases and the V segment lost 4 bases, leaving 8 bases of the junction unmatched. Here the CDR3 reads CASSPRADRVTDTQYF. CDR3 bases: TGCGCCAGCAGCCCCCGTGCGGACAGGGTCACAGATACGCAGTATTTT.

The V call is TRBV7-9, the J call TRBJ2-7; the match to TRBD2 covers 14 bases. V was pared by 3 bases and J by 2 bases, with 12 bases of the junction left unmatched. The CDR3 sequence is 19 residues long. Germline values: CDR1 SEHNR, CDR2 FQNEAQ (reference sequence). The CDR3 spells CASSLRTSGRHRLTYEQYF. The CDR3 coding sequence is TGTGCCAGCAGCTTGAGGACTAGCGGGAGGCACAGATTAACCTACGAGCAGTACTTC.

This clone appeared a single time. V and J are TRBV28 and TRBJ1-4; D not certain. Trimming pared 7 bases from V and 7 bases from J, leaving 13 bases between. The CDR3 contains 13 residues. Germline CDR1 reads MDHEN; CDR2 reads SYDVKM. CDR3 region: CASTLEPSEKLFF. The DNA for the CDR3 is TGTGCCAGCACCCTGGAGCCTAGTGAAAAACTGTTTTTT. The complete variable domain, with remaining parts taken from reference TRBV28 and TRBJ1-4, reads DVKVTQSSRYLVKRTGEKVFLECVQDMDHENMFWYRQDPGLGLRLIYFSYDVKMKEKGDIPEGYSVSREKKERFSLILESASTNQTSMYLCASTLEPSEKLFFGSGTQLSVL.

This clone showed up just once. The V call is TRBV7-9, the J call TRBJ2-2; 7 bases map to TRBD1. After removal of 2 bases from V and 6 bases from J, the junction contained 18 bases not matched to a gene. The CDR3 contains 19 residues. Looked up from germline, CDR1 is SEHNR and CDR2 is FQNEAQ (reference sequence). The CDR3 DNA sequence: TGTGCCAGCAGCTTAAAATTAAGGGACCGAGACAGGGCATCCGGGGAGCTGTTTTTT. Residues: CASSLKLRDRDRASGELFF.

The DNA of the CDR3 is TGTGCCTGTACGGGGTCCGAAAAACTGTTTTTT. This codes for CACTGSEKLFF. J is TRBJ1-4 and V is TRBV30; no firm D call. This CDR3 region has 11 residues. Per the germline V gene, CDR1 is GTSNPN and CDR2 is SVGIG (reference sequence). Deletions cut 6 bases from V and 8 bases from J, with 10 bases between.

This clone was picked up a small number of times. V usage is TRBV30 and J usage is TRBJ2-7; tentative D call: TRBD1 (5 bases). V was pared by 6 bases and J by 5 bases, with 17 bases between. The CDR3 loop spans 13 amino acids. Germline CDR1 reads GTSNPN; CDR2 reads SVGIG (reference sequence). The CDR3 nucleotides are TGTGCCTGCGTCAAAGGGGAATTTGACGAGCAGTACTTC. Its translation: CACVKGEFDEQYF.

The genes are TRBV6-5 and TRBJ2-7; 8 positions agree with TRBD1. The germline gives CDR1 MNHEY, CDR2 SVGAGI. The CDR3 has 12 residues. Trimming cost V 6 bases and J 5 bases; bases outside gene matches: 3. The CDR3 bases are TGTGCCAGCAGGGCAGGGGGCGACGAGCAGTACTTC. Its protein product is CASRAGGDEQYF.

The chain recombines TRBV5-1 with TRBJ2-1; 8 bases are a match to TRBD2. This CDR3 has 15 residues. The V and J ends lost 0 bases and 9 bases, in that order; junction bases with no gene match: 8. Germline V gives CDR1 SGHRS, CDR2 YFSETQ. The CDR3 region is CASSLGGSGNGEQFF. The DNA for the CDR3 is TGCGCCAGCAGCTTGGGTGGTAGCGGGAACGGTGAGCAGTTCTTC.

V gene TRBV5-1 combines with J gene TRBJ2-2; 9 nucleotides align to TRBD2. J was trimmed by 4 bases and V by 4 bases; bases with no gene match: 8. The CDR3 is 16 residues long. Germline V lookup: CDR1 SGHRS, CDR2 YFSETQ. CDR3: CASSLLASGTTGELFF. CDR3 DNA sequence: TGCGCCAGCAGCCTCCTGGCTAGCGGGACCACCGGGGAGCTGTTTTTT. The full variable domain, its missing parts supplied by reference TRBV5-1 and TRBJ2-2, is KAGVTQTPRYLIKTRGQQVTLSCSPISGHRSVSWYQQTPGQGLQFLFEYFSETQRNKGNFPGRFSGRQFSNSRSEMNVSTLELGDSALYLCASSLLASGTTGELFFGEGSRLTVL.

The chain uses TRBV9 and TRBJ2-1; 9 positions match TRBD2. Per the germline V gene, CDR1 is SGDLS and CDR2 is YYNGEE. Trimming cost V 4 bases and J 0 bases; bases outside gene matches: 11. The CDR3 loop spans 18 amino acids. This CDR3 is CASSPRGLATSSYNEQFF. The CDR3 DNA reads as TGTGCCAGCAGCCCACGAGGACTAGCGACGAGCTCCTACAATGAGCAGTTCTTC. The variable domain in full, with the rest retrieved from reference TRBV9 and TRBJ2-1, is DSGVTQTPKHLITATGQRVTLRCSPRSGDLSVYWYQQSLDQGLQFLIQYYNGEERAKGNILERFSAQQFPDLHSELNLSSLELGDSALYFCASSPRGLATSSYNEQFFGPGTRLTVL.